The present T cell receptor (beta chain) was sequenced within a study of cytomegalovirus exposure and HLA in healthy donors. Looking at the study overall: Later analysis reported that the roughly 130 validation repertoires shared the platform of the 600 to 750 first-cohort repertoires.

On this clone itself: Its antigen is still unknown.

This CDR3 has 15 residues. The V gene's germline CDR1 is SGHVS and CDR2 FNYEAQ. V lost 3 bases and J lost 2; bases outside the gene matches: 2. The data were produced by immunoSEQ multiplex PCR, yet TCRdb's version contains in-frame clones alone and is incomplete. The sample has 110,000 or so clones; 88% are singletons. Points from the study as a whole: Cytomegalovirus-associated status was assigned to 150 to 200 TCR beta chains. The dataset shows that most TCR sequences were rare, while some public TCRs occurred in many donors.

The donors were in the roughly 110-subject validation cohort; that cohort was separate from the roughly 730-subject first cohort. This receptor was identified in a man in his late teens or twenties in good health and CMV-seropositive. The chain has TRBV7-6 and TRBJ1-4; 8 bases fit TRBD1. Material for sequencing was PBMCs. The CDR3 bases are TGTGCCAGCAGCTTTACAGGGGGGACTAATGAAAAACTGTTTTTT. Translated, it gives CASSFTGGTNEKLFF.